The present TCR beta chain was sequenced within a study of tissue T cells after allogeneic stem cell transplantation. With regard to this clone: Antigen specificity is unknown.

The germline gives CDR1 MNHEY, CDR2 SVGAGI. The trim removed 6 bases at V and 2 bases at J, leaving 7 bases unmatched. The CDR3 consists of 15 residues. TCRdb keeps only in-frame clones here, not all; method: immunoSEQ multiplex PCR. The table lists about 43,000 clones, 80% to 95% of them singletons. Findings and caveats of the study: Within patients, tissue anatomy strongly shaped TCR repertoire composition.

This sequence originates from a woman between 35 and 70 years old who later had graft-versus-host disease after an allogeneic stem cell transplant. The chain carries TRBV6-5 and TRBJ1-3, with 7 bases lining up with TRBD1. Sequenced here: blood, sampled before transplantation. This chain's CDR3 is CASRLPGTAGNTIYF. Written as DNA, the CDR3 is TGTGCCAGCAGACTACCCGGGACAGCTGGAAACACCATATATTTT.